The 7 T cell receptor beta chains in this list originate from one sample, sequenced in a study of beta chain features in type 1 diabetes. Study observations and caveats: All four CD4+ subsets from Type 1 diabetes patients carried moderately but significantly shorter TCRB CDR3s.

Every bit of the isolated RNA underwent reverse transcription, so sequencing read expressed TCRB transcripts. Sequencing was performed with immunoSEQ multiplex PCR; in TCRdb, only in-frame clones are kept and a portion is missing. This sample yields around 310,000 clones, of which around an eighth are seen a single time; over 0.014% belongs to the top ten. No antigen has been identified for these receptors. Sequencing used naive CD4+ T cells from blood. The receptor set was obtained from a woman aged 18-29 years with type 1 diabetes.

This clone was seen only a few times. Mismatch with germline at one junction end may stem from a read error. The chain combines TRBV7-2 with TRBJ2-3, with TRBD2 as a possible D gene (5 bases). The CDR3 consists of 13 residues. The germline V gene encodes CDR1 SGHTA and CDR2 FQGNSA. CDR3 protein: CASSLARIEPGIF. The CDR3 nucleotides read TGTGCCAGCAGCTTAGCGCGGATTGAACCGGGGATTTTT.

In this sample, this clone turned up a few times. The V and J genes are TRBV28 and TRBJ1-5; D uncertain. The V gene lost 6 bases and the J gene lost 2 bases, with 8 bases spanning the gap. Germline CDR1 is MDHEN and CDR2 is SYDVKM. This CDR3 is 13 amino acids long. The CDR3 DNA sequence: TGTGCCAGCAGGGAGTCGGGCAATCAGCCCCAGCATTTT. It is translated as CASRESGNQPQHF.

This chain uses TRBV28 with TRBJ2-3; 9 bases line up with TRBD2. The CDR3 spans 14 residues. Germline V gene sequence: CDR1 MDHEN, CDR2 SYDVKM. J was trimmed by 4 bases and V by 7 bases; bases with no gene match: 6. CDR3 coding DNA: TGTGCCAGCAAGAAGCGGGAGGCGTCAGATACGCAGTATTTT. This encodes CASKKREASDTQYF.

This rearrangement joins TRBV4-3 to TRBJ2-6; no definite D call. CDR1 is LGHNA and CDR2 is YSLEER in the germline V gene. Trimming removed 0 bases from V and 0 bases from J, with 12 bases in between. The CDR3 loop spans 18 amino acids. CDR3 DNA: TGCGCCAGCAGCCAAGATCTGGTGGCTAGCTCTGGGGCCAACGTCCTGACTTTC. This codes for CASSQDLVASSGANVLTF.

The sample holds a few counts of this clone. This chain links TRBV4-3 with TRBJ2-1; 8 bases map to TRBD2. The V and J ends lost 4 bases and 0 bases, in that order; junction bases with no gene match: 2. The V gene's germline CDR1 is LGHNA and CDR2 YSLEER. The CDR3 is 15 amino acids. The CDR3 protein is CASSPSGSSYNEQFF. The CDR3 nucleotides are TGCGCCAGCAGCCCCAGCGGGAGCTCCTACAATGAGCAGTTCTTC.

This sequence joins TRBV27 and TRBJ2-3; D unclear. The V end was cut by 6 bases, the J end by 2 bases, with 12 bases between. There are 14 residues in the CDR3. Germline V gives CDR1 MNHEY, CDR2 SMNVEV (reference sequence). The CDR3 DNA is TGTGCCAGCAGACCTTCCGGGTCCACAGATACGCAGTATTTT. Translating it yields CASRPSGSTDTQYF.

This clone was recorded a few times. The chain carries TRBV11-2 and TRBJ2-3, with 10 positions matching TRBD1. J gave up 3 bases and V 5 bases, and 5 bases lay outside the gene matches. The germline gives CDR1 SGHAT, CDR2 FQNNGV. This CDR3 spans 15 amino acids. The CDR3 region is CASSTDRGQTDTQYF. The CDR3 nucleotides read TGTGCCAGCAGCACCGACAGGGGGCAGACAGATACGCAGTATTTT.